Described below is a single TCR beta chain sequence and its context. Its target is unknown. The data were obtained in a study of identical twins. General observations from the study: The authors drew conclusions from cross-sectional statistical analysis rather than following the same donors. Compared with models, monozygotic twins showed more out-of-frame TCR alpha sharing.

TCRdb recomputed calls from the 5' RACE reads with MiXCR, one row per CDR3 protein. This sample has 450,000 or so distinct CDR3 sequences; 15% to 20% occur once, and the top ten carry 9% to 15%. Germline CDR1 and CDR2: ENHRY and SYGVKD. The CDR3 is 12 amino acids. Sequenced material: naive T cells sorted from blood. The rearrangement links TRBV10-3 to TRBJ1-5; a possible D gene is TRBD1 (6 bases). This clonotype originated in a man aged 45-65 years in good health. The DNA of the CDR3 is TGTGGATCGGGGGCGCTCAATCAGCCCCAGCATTTT. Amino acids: CGSGALNQPQHF.